The 16 T cell receptor beta chains below were found in one sample sequenced in a study of blood T cell repertoires in COVID-19. TCRdb's table, derived via immunoSEQ multiplex PCR, lists solely in-frame clones and lacks some. The profile shows more than 45,000 clones, more than 80% of them singletons. Sequencing input: peripheral blood. The receptors come from a man at least 80 years old in a cohort sampled during active COVID-19.

The J gene is TRBJ2-1, the V gene TRBV4-1; 7 bases are shared with TRBD1. Germline CDR1 MGHRA, CDR2 YSYEKL. The CDR3 loop spans 16 amino acids. Trimming at V came to 2 bases and at J to 6 bases, leaving 10 bases not matched to a gene. The CDR3 loop reads CASSQYSGQEGNEQFF. Written as DNA, the CDR3 is TGCGCCAGCAGCCAATATTCAGGACAGGAAGGCAATGAGCAGTTCTTC.

The CDR3 bases are TGTGCCAGCAGCTTAGGAGTCGGTCGGGAAAAACTGTTTTTT. Encoded protein: CASSLGVGREKLFF. V usage is TRBV11-2 and J usage is TRBJ1-4, with D hard to call. V dropped 1 base and J dropped 8 bases, with 11 bases sitting between them. The V gene's germline CDR1 is SGHAT and CDR2 FQNNGV. The CDR3 has 14 residues.

This clone occurred once. This sequence joins TRBV4-3 and TRBJ1-5, with 9 bases aligning to TRBD1. Per germline, CDR1 LGHNA and CDR2 YSLEER. This CDR3 spans 18 amino acids. Unmatched junction bases numbered 8, after V lost 1 base and J lost 1 base. CDR3 nucleotides: TGCGCCAGCAGCCAAGTGGCGGGACAGGGTGGGAGCAATCAGCCCCAGCATTTT. Translated, it gives CASSQVAGQGGSNQPQHF.

This rearrangement joins TRBV5-1 to TRBJ2-3; D possibly corresponds to TRBD1 (5 bases). The CDR3 contains 14 residues. Germline V gene lookup returns CDR1 SGHRS and CDR2 YFSETQ. Trimming shortened V by 1 base and J by 5 bases, and 11 bases separated the two germline ends. This CDR3 reads CASSLMQGGDTQYF. The CDR3 DNA is TGCGCCAGCAGCTTGATGCAGGGTGGAGATACGCAGTATTTT.

V and J are TRBV24-1 and TRBJ1-4; D may be TRBD1 (6 bases). Looked up from germline, CDR1 is KGHDR and CDR2 is SFDVKD. With 5 bases removed from V and 5 bases from J, the gap between germline ends came to 8 bases. There are 13 residues in the CDR3. DNA of the CDR3: TGTGCCACCAGTGGACAGGAAAATGAAAAACTGTTTTTT. Protein product: CATSGQENEKLFF.

The chain is built from TRBV19 and TRBJ1-1, with D maybe TRBD1 (5 bases). V lost 4 bases to trimming and J lost 1 base, with 10 bases between them. CDR1 LNHDA and CDR2 SQIVND come from the germline V gene (reference sequence). The CDR3 has 14 residues. The CDR3 loop reads CASSKEGRNTEAFF. The CDR3 DNA is TGTGCCAGTAGTAAAGAGGGGAGGAACACTGAAGCTTTCTTT.

This clone was counted a single time. This sequence joins TRBV28 and TRBJ2-1; the D gene is possibly TRBD2 (6 bases). The CDR3 loop spans 16 amino acids. Between the trimmed V and J ends, which lost 6 bases and 6 bases, there was a span of 21 bases. The germline CDR1 and CDR2 sequences are MDHEN and SYDVKM. CDR3 loop: CASRLAGTLVLNEQFF. The CDR3 DNA is TGTGCCAGCAGGCTCGCGGGGACTCTCGTTCTCAATGAGCAGTTCTTC.

This sequence joins TRBV9 and TRBJ1-6; a possible D gene is TRBD1 (5 bases). CDR3 length: 16 amino acids. Germline V gene data show CDR1 as SGDLS and CDR2 as YYNGEE. V dropped 0 bases and J dropped 5 bases, with 12 bases sitting between them. For the CDR3, the DNA is TGTGCCAGCAGCGTAGCGGGGGTCTCGGATAATTCACCCCTCCACTTT. Translated, it gives CASSVAGVSDNSPLHF.

The V call is TRBV7-8, the J call TRBJ1-1; maybe TRBD1 (5 bases). V was cut by 4 bases and J by 1 base, with 10 bases left in between. Germline V CDR1 and CDR2: SGHVS, FQNEAQ. CDR3 size: 14 residues. CDR3 in DNA: TGTGCCAGCAGCTCGGACATCGCGAACACTGAAGCTTTCTTT. Residues: CASSSDIANTEAFF.

J is TRBJ2-3 and V is TRBV29-1, with D perhaps matching TRBD1 (5 bases). Trimming left V 5 bases short and J 4 bases short, with 13 bases between. CDR1 is SQVTM and CDR2 is ANQGSEA in the germline V gene. CDR3 length: 13 residues. CDR3 sequence reads: CSVTAGWADTQYF. Here the CDR3 DNA reads TGCAGCGTTACGGCAGGGTGGGCAGATACGCAGTATTTT.

The chain links TRBV23-1 to TRBJ2-4, with a possible D match to TRBD1 (5 bases). TRBV23-1 belongs to the ORF category, with a function that is uncertain. The CDR3 length is 13 residues. V was cut by 9 bases and J by 8 bases, with 17 bases left in between. CDR3 protein: CARGAGPRDIQYF. The CDR3 region has the DNA TGCGCCAGAGGGGCCGGGCCTAGAGACATTCAGTACTTC.

This chain connects TRBV5-4 to TRBJ2-3; D not certain. This CDR3 is 15 amino acids long. Trimming left V 3 bases short and J 2 bases short, with 13 bases between. The V gene's germline CDR1 is SGHNT and CDR2 YYREEE (reference sequence). CDR3 sequence reads: CASSYNSISTDTQYF. For the CDR3, the DNA is TGTGCCAGCAGCTATAACAGCATTTCCACAGATACGCAGTATTTT.

V gene TRBV7-2 combines with J gene TRBJ2-7, with a weak D call TRBD2 (7 bases). Trimming removed 5 bases from V and 3 bases from J, with 14 bases in between. This CDR3 is 14 amino acids long. Germline V gene data show CDR1 as SGHTA and CDR2 as FQGNSA. CDR3 in amino acids: CASSEGGGHYEQYF. CDR3 sequence (DNA): TGTGCCAGCAGCGAAGGGGGGGGCCACTACGAGCAGTACTTC.

This clone was seen just once. The CDR3 loop is CASSLSRSPLHF. CDR3 nucleotides: TGTGCCAGCAGTTTATCGCGCTCACCCCTCCACTTT. The chain links TRBV27 to TRBJ1-6; no reliable D call. V lost 0 bases and J lost 10, with 4 bases in between. Germline CDR1 and CDR2: MNHEY and SMNVEV (reference sequence). This CDR3 is 12 amino acids long.

This sequence joins TRBV6-2 or TRBV6-3 and TRBJ2-7; TRBD2 aligns across 13 bases. Germline values: CDR1 MNHEY, CDR2 SVGEGT. V gave up 5 bases and J gave up 2 bases; unmatched junction bases: 3. This CDR3 is built from 15 residues. CDR3 region: CASSKLAGGTYEQYF. The CDR3 DNA reads as TGTGCCAGCAGTAAACTAGCGGGGGGGACCTACGAGCAGTACTTC.

This chain connects TRBV18 to TRBJ2-5; D is unclear. Germline lookup yields CDR1 KGHSH and CDR2 LQKENI. V was trimmed by 2 bases and J by 3 bases, leaving 7 bases between them. CDR3 length equals 13 residues. In DNA form, the CDR3 reads TGTGCCAGCTCACCAGGCAGAAAAGAGACCCAGTACTTC. This codes for CASSPGRKETQYF.